This T cell receptor beta chain is from a study of blood T cell repertoires in COVID-19. Measured with immunoSEQ multiplex PCR; TCRdb has only the in-frame clones, and not every one. Among around 270,000 clones listed, about 87% were seen once. This CDR3 region has 12 residues. V was shortened by 4 bases and J by 5 bases, with 9 bases between the two germline ends. The germline V gene has CDR1 SNHLY and CDR2 FYNNEI. The receptor comes from a woman in her forties or fifties with acute or convalescent COVID-19. The J gene is TRBJ2-7, the V gene TRBV2, with a tentative D call TRBD1 (6 bases). The sequenced sample was peripheral blood. Here the CDR3 DNA reads TGTGCCAGCAGTGGGACAGTCAACGAGCAGTACTTC. It translates to CASSGTVNEQYF.